Listed below are T cell receptor beta chains from one sample, sequenced in a study of control samples from healthy donors and cancer patients. Sequenced by immunoSEQ multiplex PCR; TCRdb stores in-frame clones only, minus some. The repertoire holds approximately 70,000 clones, with around 80% as singletons. The sample taken for sequencing was blood. The receptors stem from a man in his fifties or sixties in good health. CDR3s include the opening cysteine and the closing phenylalanine or tryptophan. The order of the fields is clone size, J gene, V gene, D gene, CDR3 DNA, CDR3 protein. The D gene is left open where the match is weak. Not all rows give a size; the values are once, few, many and, for expanded clones, a class.

abundance: .; j_gene: TRBJ1-3; v_gene: TRBV5-5; d_gene: TRBD1; CDR3nt: TGTGCCAGCAGCTTGGAGGGGGCAGGAGGAAACACCATATATTTT; CDR3aa: CASSLEGAGGNTIYF
abundance: .; j_gene: TRBJ1-1; v_gene: TRBV10-2; d_gene: .; CDR3nt: TGCGCCAGCAAACTACTGGACGGGACTGAAGCTTTCTTT; CDR3aa: CASKLLDGTEAFF
abundance: once; j_gene: TRBJ2-1; v_gene: TRBV11-1; d_gene: .; CDR3nt: TGTGCCAGCAGTTACGGGGGTCAGGGTAATGAGCAGTTCTTC; CDR3aa: CASSYGGQGNEQFF
abundance: .; j_gene: TRBJ2-1; v_gene: TRBV24-1; d_gene: TRBD2; CDR3nt: TGTGCCACCAGTGATTTGGGGGGAGGGCGACGTAATGAGCAGTTCTTC; CDR3aa: CATSDLGGGRRNEQFF
abundance: few; j_gene: TRBJ1-2; v_gene: TRBV7-9; d_gene: .; CDR3nt: TGTGCCAGCAGCTTAGTATCTGGGGAGTATGGCTACACCTTC; CDR3aa: CASSLVSGEYGYTF
abundance: .; j_gene: TRBJ2-7; v_gene: TRBV2; d_gene: .; CDR3nt: TGTGCCAGCAGTGAAGGGGGGGGCCCCTACGAGCAGTACTTC; CDR3aa: CASSEGGGPYEQYF
abundance: .; j_gene: TRBJ2-2; v_gene: TRBV2; d_gene: TRBD1; CDR3nt: TGTGCCAGCAGTTTGACAGGGGGGGACACCGGGGAGCTGTTTTTT; CDR3aa: CASSLTGGDTGELFF
abundance: .; j_gene: TRBJ1-6; v_gene: TRBV15; d_gene: TRBD1; CDR3nt: TGTGCCACCAGCACCACGTACAGGGGGAATTCACCCCTCCACTTT; CDR3aa: CATSTTYRGNSPLHF
abundance: .; j_gene: TRBJ1-6; v_gene: TRBV7-2; d_gene: .; CDR3nt: TGTGCCAGCAGCTTAAAGGGCTCCTATAATTCACCCCTCCACTTT; CDR3aa: CASSLKGSYNSPLHF
abundance: .; j_gene: TRBJ1-6; v_gene: TRBV7-2; d_gene: .; CDR3nt: TGTGCCAGCAGCTTAGTACAGGTTGATAATTCACCCCTCCACTTT; CDR3aa: CASSLVQVDNSPLHF
abundance: .; j_gene: TRBJ2-1; v_gene: TRBV20-1; d_gene: TRBD2; CDR3nt: TGCAGTGCCAGTGACAGCGGGAGAGCCTACAATGAGCAGTTCTTC; CDR3aa: CSASDSGRAYNEQFF
abundance: .; j_gene: TRBJ2-1; v_gene: TRBV28; d_gene: .; CDR3nt: TGTGCCAGCAGGGCGGGACAGAGTTTTAATGAGCAGTTCTTC; CDR3aa: CASRAGQSFNEQFF
abundance: .; j_gene: TRBJ2-3; v_gene: TRBV2; d_gene: .; CDR3nt: TGTGCCAGCAGTATTTATCCAGATACGCAGTATTTT; CDR3aa: CASSIYPDTQYF
abundance: .; j_gene: TRBJ2-7; v_gene: TRBV7-9; d_gene: .; CDR3nt: TGTGCCAGCAGCTTAGGAGAGGGGAGCTCCTACGAGCAGTACTTC; CDR3aa: CASSLGEGSSYEQYF
abundance: few; j_gene: TRBJ2-3; v_gene: TRBV13; d_gene: TRBD2; CDR3nt: TGTGCCAGCAGCTTAGACACCCCGGGGGGGCTAGCGGGACGCACAGATACGCAGTATTTT; CDR3aa: CASSLDTPGGLAGRTDTQYF